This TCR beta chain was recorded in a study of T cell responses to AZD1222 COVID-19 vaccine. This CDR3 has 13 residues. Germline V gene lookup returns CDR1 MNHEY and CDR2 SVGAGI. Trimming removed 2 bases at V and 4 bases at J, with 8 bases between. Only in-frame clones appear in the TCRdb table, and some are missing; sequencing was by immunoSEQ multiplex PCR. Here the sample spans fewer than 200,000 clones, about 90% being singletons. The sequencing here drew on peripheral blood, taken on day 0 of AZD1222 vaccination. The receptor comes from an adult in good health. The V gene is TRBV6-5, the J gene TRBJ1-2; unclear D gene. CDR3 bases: TGTGCCAGCAGTTACGGGCCGCGCTATGGCTACACCTTC. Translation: CASSYGPRYGYTF.